The present entry profiles one T cell receptor beta chain with its context. This sample is drawn from a study of blood T cell repertoires in COVID-19. Authors' methods: Amplification of reference gene primers provided the estimated nucleated cell counts. Sequencing was performed with immunoSEQ multiplex PCR; in TCRdb, only in-frame clones are kept and a portion is missing. That table gives V, J and clone size, and the DNA gave D and trimming. There are 45,000 to 50,000 clones in the sample; 85% to 90% occur only once, and over 4.5% lies in the top ten. J was trimmed by 0 bases and V by 11 bases; bases with no gene match: 5. There are 13 residues in the CDR3. Per the germline V gene, CDR1 is MNHEY and CDR2 is SVGAGI.

The rearrangement uses TRBV6-5 and TRBJ1-2; TRBD1 aligns across 8 bases. This receptor was identified in a woman aged 55-69 years with acute or convalescent COVID-19. Sequencing was done on a sample of peripheral blood. The CDR3: CAGGQGANYGYTF. The CDR3, as DNA: TGTGCCGGCGGACAGGGAGCTAACTATGGCTACACCTTC.